The next 7 T cell receptor beta chains were all read from a single sample in a study of T cells in Graves' hyperthyroidism and ophthalmopathy. RNA transcripts yielded amplified TCR beta CDR3 regions. Researchers ran a first-round RT-PCR on the TCR CDR3 using the HTBI primer set. One entry per CDR3 protein results from TCRdb running MiXCR on the multiplex PCR reads. The sample includes about 560,000 distinct CDR3 sequences, approximately 15% of them seen just once. Sequencing input: blood. The receptors derive from a woman aged 25 to 39 with Graves' hyperthyroidism.

This clonotype was seen more than once but under ten times. V is TRBV4-2 and J is TRBJ2-1; possible D gene TRBD2, 6 bases. With 0 bases removed from V and 5 bases from J, the gap between germline ends came to 17 bases. Looked up from germline, CDR1 is LGHNA and CDR2 is YNFKEQ. This CDR3 spans 17 amino acids. CDR3 amino acids: CASSQDWGFGTDNEQFF. Here the CDR3 DNA reads TGTGCCAGCAGCCAAGATTGGGGCTTCGGGACTGACAATGAGCAGTTCTTC.

This rearrangement joins TRBV4-1 to TRBJ2-7; tentative D call: TRBD2 (5 bases). Per the germline V gene, CDR1 is MGHRA and CDR2 is YSYEKL. CDR3 length: 15 amino acids. Trimming stripped 4 bases from V and 2 bases from J, with 15 bases between. CDR3 DNA sequence: TGCGCCAGCAGCCTTTTGAGGGAACCGCCCTACGAGCAGTACTTC. Its translation: CASSLLREPPYEQYF.

V usage is TRBV19 and J usage is TRBJ1-2; TRBD1 might be the D (6 bases). Trimming took off 0 bases at V and 3 bases at J, with 8 bases between the two ends. The CDR3 loop spans 14 amino acids. Germline values: CDR1 LNHDA, CDR2 SQIVND (reference sequence). The CDR3 sequence: CASSIEKGDYGYTF. The DNA of the CDR3 is TGTGCCAGTAGTATAGAGAAGGGGGACTATGGCTACACCTTC.

The CDR3 spells CASSSGTSGRWEQYF. The DNA for the CDR3 is TGTGCCAGCAGCTCCGGGACTAGCGGGAGGTGGGAGCAGTACTTC. The V call is TRBV6-1, the J call TRBJ2-7; 15 nucleotides align to TRBD2. The J segment lost 7 bases and the V segment lost 6 bases, leaving 7 bases of the junction unmatched. CDR1 MNHNS and CDR2 SASEGT come from the germline V gene. This CDR3 comprises 15 residues.

This clonotype was picked up many times. This chain connects TRBV7-2 to TRBJ2-7; TRBD2 might be the D (5 bases). The V gene's germline CDR1 is SGHTA and CDR2 FQGNSA. The CDR3 has 15 residues. Trimming stripped 6 bases from V and 3 bases from J, with 18 bases between. CDR3: CASRPGPSRDYEQYF. In DNA form, the CDR3 reads TGTGCCAGCAGGCCCGGACCCTCCCGGGACTACGAGCAGTACTTC.

This clonotype was detected many times. The rearrangement links TRBV20-1 to TRBJ2-7, with 10 bases aligning to TRBD1. After removal of 6 bases from V and 0 bases from J, the junction contained 8 bases not matched to a gene. Germline V gene lookup returns CDR1 DFQATT and CDR2 SNEGSKA (reference sequence). CDR3 length: 15 residues. This CDR3 is CSAQETGGASYEQYF. Here the CDR3 DNA reads TGCAGTGCCCAAGAGACAGGGGGCGCCTCCTACGAGCAGTACTTC.

This clonotype was counted between two and nine times. The chain is built from TRBV2 and TRBJ2-7; D call uncertain. Trimming removed 6 bases from V and 0 bases from J, with 12 bases in between. The CDR3 is 14 amino acids. CDR1 is SNHLY and CDR2 is FYNNEI in the germline V gene. The CDR3 nucleotides are TGTGCCAGCAGAAAGGACGGAAGCTCCTACGAGCAGTACTTC. This sequence encodes CASRKDGSSYEQYF.